This T cell receptor (beta chain) was documented in a study of shared clonotypes between healthy human individuals. Study-wide context: Each donor's CD4 naive and CD4 memory cells filled three plates apiece, CD8 naive two, and CD8 memory one.

Cells designated naive CD8 were CD45RO-negative and were positively selected for CCR7, with terminally differentiated effector memory CD45RA+ cells excluded. Execution of the assay was at deep level. In the original analysis: ImmunoSEQ output lacked quality scores and full-length reads, limiting matched filtering. Clones were read by immunoSEQ multiplex PCR, and TCRdb kept only the in-frame ones, dropping some. D and trimming come from the DNA, and the V and J calls and clone size come from that table. The sample records 2 million to 2.5 million clones, 85% to 95% being singletons. The sample comprised naive CD8+ T cells from PBMCs. The receptor was isolated from a man between 18 and 29 years old in good health. Some clones in this sample may be carry-over from other donors' samples.

The CDR3 DNA reads TGTGCCAGCAGCTCTGGACAGGACTACGAGCAGTACTTC. Protein: CASSSGQDYEQYF. The J gene is TRBJ2-7, the V gene TRBV7-9, with TRBD1 identical over 7 bases. The ends lost 4 bases at V and 3 bases at J; junction bases unmatched: 3. Germline V gene sequence: CDR1 SEHNR, CDR2 FQNEAQ (reference sequence). This CDR3 has 13 amino acids.